This T cell receptor (beta chain) comes out of a study of vaccination effects on CD4 cells after COVID-19. As regards this clone: Its antigen is unknown.

General observations from the study: Only a single clone (1 of 255 vaccine-induced clones in healthy vaccinees) cross-reacted with common cold coronaviruses. Convalescent patients were scarce in the study, and it lacked early post-infection timepoints.

ViraFEST expansion of antigen-specific CD4+ T cells with viral peptide pools preceded sequencing. With approximately 9 days of culture completed, CD4+ T cells were isolated. Vaccine administered to participants consisted of two doses of either BNT162b2 or mRNA-1273. Vaccine recipients had no previous SARS-CoV-2 infection; their nucleocapsid antibodies were negative. Cultures of approximately 2.1 million PBMC per well contained 9.5 to 10 IU/ml IL-2 plus 10 ug/ml peptides. The CDR3 contains 14 residues. Germline V gives CDR1 MNHEY, CDR2 SVGAGI. Trimming removed 2 bases from V and 8 bases from J, with 13 bases in between. Sequencing was performed with immunoSEQ multiplex PCR; in TCRdb, only in-frame clones are kept and a portion is missing. The top ten clones hold about 1.2% of a sample with some 68,000 clones, about 80% of them seen once.

The gene calls are TRBV6-5 and TRBJ2-4, with TRBD2 as a possible D gene (7 bases). This specimen was CD4+ T cells from PBMCs cultured with HCoV-229E spike peptides, taken after COVID-19 vaccination. The source of this sequence is a human donor who received a COVID-19 vaccine. The CDR3 DNA is TGTGCCAGCAGTTACGCAGGGAGGGGGGACATTCAGTACTTC. Encoded protein: CASSYAGRGDIQYF.